This T cell receptor beta chain stems from a study of T cell responses to AZD1222 COVID-19 vaccine. The CDR3 is made up of 16 amino acids. The germline gives CDR1 SGHTA, CDR2 FQGTGA. With 4 bases removed from V and 0 bases from J, the gap between germline ends came to 10 bases. Profiling relied on immunoSEQ multiplex PCR, and the TCRdb table lists in-frame clones only, not all of them. Here the sample spans roughly 120,000 clones, around 83% being singletons. Sequenced here: peripheral blood, sampled on day 0 of AZD1222 vaccination. V is TRBV7-3 and J is TRBJ2-6; D remains ambiguous. This TCR came from an adult in good health. In DNA, the CDR3 is TGTGCCAGCAGCTCCCGGGCCGCCTCTGGGGCCAACGTCCTGACTTTC. It yields the protein CASSSRAASGANVLTF.